A single sample is the source of the 15 T cell receptor gamma chains below, sequenced in a study of γδ T cells in repeated Plasmodium falciparum infection. Flow sorting of PBMC yielded separate Vgamma9/Vdelta2+ and Vdelta2-negative gammadelta T cell populations for bulk repertoire analysis. TCRdb made new clone calls on the multiplex PCR reads using CATT. There are 20,000 to 30,000 gamma-chain clones in the sample; around 3% occur only once, and around a third lies in the top ten. Material for sequencing was gamma-delta T cells from blood. These receptors were taken from a pool of human donors (malaria-infected and uninfected, not separated).

This clone was observed at least ten times. The TCRdb protein, from a much larger clone, departs from this DNA's translation at residue 5, likely by read error; the protein shown derives from the DNA. J is TRGJP and V is TRGV9. V gave up 5 bases and J gave up 4 bases; unmatched junction bases: 5. The CDR3 spans 16 residues. The germline V gene encodes CDR1 GITISATS and CDR2 ISYDGTV (reference sequence). This chain's CDR3 is CALWGFQELGKKIKVF. In DNA form, the CDR3 reads TGTGCCTTGTGGGGGTTCCAAGAGTTGGGCAAAAAAATCAAGGTATTT.

A note on this clone: The protein TCRdb lists belongs to a much larger clone and differs from this DNA's translation at residue 8, which points to a read error; the protein shown is made from the DNA. The V gene corresponds to TRGV4; no J gene was called. This CDR3 contains 11 residues. From germline, CDR1 is EGSTGY and CDR2 YDSYTSSV. The CDR3 DNA reads as TGTGCCACCTGGGATGCGCGGATTGGAGTCTTT. Its translation is CATWDARIGVF.

Turning to this clone: This DNA translates differently at residue 9 from the TCRdb protein, which is that of a much larger clone; a read error is likely, and the protein shown is the DNA's own translation. V gene TRGV4 combines with J gene TRGJ1 or TRGJ2. TCRdb leaves out the J gene; it was filled in here by matching the DNA to germline. CDR3 size: 14 residues. Germline values: CDR1 EGSTGY, CDR2 YDSYTSSV. J gave up 6 bases and V 2 bases, and 10 bases lay outside the gene matches. The chain's CDR3 is CATWDAVSSYKKLF. The CDR3 DNA reads as TGTGCCACCTGGGATGCAGTTTCCAGTTATAAGAAACTCTTT.

This clone appeared many times. Translating this DNA gives a protein that differs at residue 5 from the TCRdb one, which belongs to a much larger clone; a read error is likely, and the protein shown is this translation. This sequence joins TRGV4 and TRGJ1 or TRGJ2. Trimming at V came to 5 bases and at J to 12 bases, leaving 19 bases not matched to a gene. Germline values: CDR1 EGSTGY, CDR2 YDSYTSSV. CDR3 size: 14 residues. Here the CDR3 DNA reads TGTGCCACCTGGGGTGTGGAAGTCGGAAGGCGGAAACTCTTT. Encoded protein: CATWGVEVGRRKLF.

This clone has just a few counts. A read error likely explains this, since a far larger clone differs by one base. Other DNA sequences within the sample encode an identical CDR3. V is TRGV9 and J is TRGJP. Because TCRdb records no J gene, it was assigned here through a match of the DNA to germline. The CDR3 covers 18 residues. Germline V gene lookup returns CDR1 GITISATS and CDR2 ISYDGTV (reference sequence). The CDR3 protein is CALWEVHPQELGKKIKVF. DNA for the CDR3: TGTGCTTTGTGGGAGGTTCATCCTCAAGAGTTGGGCAAAAAAATCAAGGTATTT.

This clone was seen at least ten times. TCRdb's listed protein matches a much larger clone and diverges from this DNA's translation at residue 7, likely through a read error; the protein shown comes from the DNA. V gene TRGV3 combines with J gene TRGJ1 or TRGJ2. Trimming at V came to 3 bases and at J to 6 bases, leaving 5 bases not matched to a gene. The CDR3 is 12 residues long. In germline, CDR1 is VTNTFY, CDR2 YDVSTARD (reference sequence). The CDR3 here is CATWDGTYKKLF. CDR3 nucleotide sequence: TGTGCCACCTGGGACGGAACTTATAAGAAACTCTTT.

The table lists this clone with many counts. Because the CDR3's place on the DNA is in doubt, the DNA is left out and the CDR3 is given as listed by TCRdb. In the same sample, other DNA sequences code for this CDR3. J gene calling gave no result, while the V gene is TRGV3. Ends included, the CDR3 has 33 residues. Germline V gives CDR1 VTNTFY, CDR2 YDVSTARD (reference sequence). The CDR3 loop is CATWDRGLGIIRNSLAVEQHLLSQVSIGRIQHF.

In this sample, this clone turned up a few times. This DNA translates differently at residue 5 from the TCRdb protein, which is that of a much larger clone; a read error is likely, and the protein shown is the DNA's own translation. The gene calls are TRGV9 and TRGJ1 or TRGJ2. Germline matching of the DNA provided the J gene here, since TCRdb leaves it blank. The V and J ends lost 5 bases and 5 bases, in that order; junction bases with no gene match: 15. This CDR3 comprises 15 residues. Germline values: CDR1 GITISATS, CDR2 ISYDGTV (reference sequence). DNA for the CDR3: TGTGCCTTGTGGGTCCGCCTGCAAGGGAATTATAAGAAACTCTTT. This encodes CALWVRLQGNYKKLF.

This clone occurred many times. A far larger clone differs by one base, so this is likely a read error. This rearrangement joins TRGV4 to TRGJ1 or TRGJ2. No J gene is reported in TCRdb; it was inferred here by comparing the DNA with germline. CDR3 size: 12 residues. CDR1 EGSTGY and CDR2 YDSYTSSV come from the germline V gene. J lost 6 bases, V lost 2 bases, and 4 bases had no gene match. The CDR3 loop is CATWDAGYKKLF. For the CDR3, the DNA is TGTGCCACCTGGGATGCAGGTTATAAGAAACTCTTT.

This clone was observed at least ten times. TCRdb's listed protein matches a much larger clone and diverges from this DNA's translation at residue 11, likely through a read error; the protein shown comes from the DNA. The V gene call reads TRGV4; no J gene was called. Looked up from germline, CDR1 is EGSTGY and CDR2 is YDSYTSSV. The CDR3 length is 13 residues. The CDR3 protein is CATWDGELYKELF. The CDR3 DNA sequence: TGTGCCACCTGGGATGGGGAACTTTATAAGGAACTCTTT.

This clone has at least ten counts. TCRdb's entry gives the protein of a much larger clone, which mismatches this DNA's translation at residue 11, likely from a read error; the protein reported here is translated from the DNA. The V gene call reads TRGV3; no J gene was called. The germline V gene has CDR1 VTNTFY and CDR2 YDVSTARD (reference sequence). This CDR3 comprises 13 residues. This CDR3 reads CATWDRPHYKRLF. CDR3 DNA sequence: TGTGCCACCTGGGACAGGCCCCATTATAAGAGACTCTTT.

A remark on this clone: A read error is the likely source, as a far larger clone sits one nucleotide away. Additional DNA sequences in this sample encode the identical CDR3. V is TRGV4 and J is TRGJ1 or TRGJ2. There are 13 residues in the CDR3. The germline CDR1 and CDR2 sequences are EGSTGY and YDSYTSSV. CDR3 sequence: CATWDGHNYKKLF. The CDR3 DNA follows: TGTGCCACCTGGGATGGGCATAATTATAAGAAGCTCTTT.

This clone came up a few times. The likely explanation is a read error, given a far larger clone one base away. Other DNA sequences from this sample encode an identical CDR3 as well. DNA for the CDR3: TGTGCCCTGGGTATTTATTATAAGAAACTCTTT. This translates into CALGIYYKKLF. The gene calls are TRGV9 and TRGJ1 or TRGJ2. Germline matching of the DNA provided the J gene here, since TCRdb leaves it blank. J was trimmed by 3 bases and V by 12 bases; bases with no gene match: 8. The length of the CDR3 is 11 residues. Germline V gene data show CDR1 as GITISATS and CDR2 as ISYDGTV (reference sequence).

This clone was observed a handful of times. With a far larger clone one base away, a read error is the likely cause. The limits of the CDR3 on the DNA are not certain, so only TCRdb's listed CDR3 is given. J gene calling gave no result, while the V gene is TRGV8. Germline-derived CDR1 and CDR2 are VENAVY and YDSYNSRV. The CDR3 is made up of 29 amino acids, end residues included. The CDR3 sequence is CATWAIIRNSLAVEQHLLSQVSIGRIQHF.

Remarks on this clone: A far larger clone is one base from this, pointing to a likely read error. The same CDR3 can be traced to other DNA sequences in this sample. The J gene is TRGJP, the V gene TRGV9. TCRdb leaves out the J gene; it was filled in here by matching the DNA to germline. The CDR3 covers 21 residues. Looked up from germline, CDR1 is GITISATS and CDR2 is ISYDGTV (reference sequence). The CDR3 reads CALWEVHGSVRKELGKKIKVF. The CDR3 region has the DNA TGTGCCTTGTGGGAGGTGCATGGTTCGGTACGTAAAGAGTTAGGCAAAAAAATCAAGGTATTT.